This entry describes one T cell receptor (beta chain). Time point specified: persistent/refractory GD, antithyroid drugs over 5 years with positive TRAb. TCR sequences were obtained from RNA taken from PBMCs. Germline V gives CDR1 GTSNPN, CDR2 SVGIG (reference sequence). V was pared by 1 base and J by 0 bases, with 16 bases between. The CDR3 is 17 amino acids. Sequencing libraries for TCR beta were prepared with iRepertoire HTBI primers and Arm-PCR of CDR3 regions. TCRdb re-called the multiplex PCR reads through MiXCR, storing one row per CDR3 protein. The top ten clones hold 7% to 10% of a sample with roughly 470,000 distinct CDR3 sequences, around 20% of them seen once. This record belongs to a study of regulatory T cells in long-lasting Graves disease.

This receptor was identified in a female donor with Graves disease. This rearrangement joins TRBV30 to TRBJ2-4; D is undetermined. This specimen consisted of peripheral blood mononuclear cells (PBMCs), obtained when the disease was refractory, from a patient treated with antithyroid drugs. CDR3 nucleotide sequence: TGTGCCTGGAGTGAAGGGTTGGGGAAGCTAGCCAAAAACATTCAGTACTTC. This sequence encodes CAWSEGLGKLAKNIQYF. Variable domain in full (rest from reference TRBV30 and TRBJ2-4): SQTIHQWPATLVQPVGSPLSLECTVEGTSNPNLYWYRQAAGRGLQLLFYSVGIGQISSEVPQNLSASRPQDRQFILSSKKLLLSDSGFYLCAWSEGLGKLAKNIQYFGAGTRLSVL.